This TCR beta chain was documented in a study of blood T cell repertoires in COVID-19. Study details: Sources were T cells, B-cell-depleted T cells, or PBMCs; the material itself was cDNA or gDNA.

V lost 3 bases, J lost 0 bases, and 15 bases lay in between. Germline CDR1 MNHEY, CDR2 SMNVEV (reference sequence). CDR3 length: 17 amino acids. In the authors' workflow: Reference gene primer amplification gave nucleated cell count estimates. TCRdb keeps only in-frame clones here, not all; method: immunoSEQ multiplex PCR. V and J calls plus clone size are reproduced from that table; the DNA served to infer D and trimming. The data contain 40,000 or so clones, 80% to 90% of them seen just once; the ten biggest clones take up about a tenth. This sequence was found in a man between 60 and 70 years old in a cohort sampled during active COVID-19. V and J are TRBV27 and TRBJ2-1; no firm D call. The sample taken for sequencing was peripheral blood. Here the CDR3 reads CASSFNSMLSSYNEQFF. In nucleotides, the CDR3 is TGTGCCAGCAGTTTCAACTCAATGCTGAGCTCCTACAATGAGCAGTTCTTC.